The 5 T cell receptor beta chains in this list originate from one sample, sequenced in a study of blood T cell repertoires in COVID-19. Sequencing was performed with immunoSEQ multiplex PCR; in TCRdb, only in-frame clones are kept and a portion is missing. This table holds about 300,000 clones, about 91% found once. Sequencing was carried out using peripheral blood. The receptors derive from a woman younger than 45 who had recovered from COVID-19.

J is TRBJ2-1 and V is TRBV14; the D is unclear. The CDR3 has 14 amino acids. Trimming removed 1 base from V and 6 bases from J, with 10 bases in between. Germline lookup yields CDR1 SGHDN and CDR2 FVKESK. The CDR3 DNA reads TGTGCCAGCAGCCAAGTTTATAGTTTCAATGAGCAGTTCTTC. It encodes CASSQVYSFNEQFF.

This clone was seen a handful of times. This chain joins TRBV7-9 and TRBJ2-7, with TRBD1 matching over 7 bases. The V and J ends lost 5 bases and 6 bases, in that order; junction bases with no gene match: 4. Germline V gene sequence: CDR1 SEHNR, CDR2 FQNEAQ (reference sequence). This CDR3 spans 12 amino acids. CDR3 bases: TGTGCCAGCAGCGGGGACAGTAGCGAGCAGTACTTC. This gives the protein CASSGDSSEQYF.

This chain joins TRBV27 and TRBJ1-6, with 9 bases that match TRBD1. In germline, CDR1 is MNHEY, CDR2 SMNVEV (reference sequence). The length of the CDR3 is 15 residues. V shed 3 bases and J 10 bases; nucleotides not matched to a gene: 7. In DNA form, the CDR3 reads TGTGCCAGCAGTTTGCGGGACAGGGTTAGGTCACCCCTCCACTTT. Translated, it gives CASSLRDRVRSPLHF.

This chain joins TRBV5-6 and TRBJ2-7; perhaps TRBD2 as D (5 bases). The V and J ends lost 4 bases and 2 bases respectively, with 10 bases between them. Per the germline V gene, CDR1 is SGHDT and CDR2 is YYEEEE. The CDR3 is 13 residues long. The CDR3 DNA reads as TGTGCCAGCAGCCACCCGAGGGCCTACGAGCAGTACTTC. This gives the protein CASSHPRAYEQYF. Filled out from reference TRBV5-6 and TRBJ2-7, the complete variable domain reads DAGVTQSPTHLIKTRGQQVTLRCSPKSGHDTVSWYQQALGQGPQFIFQYYEEEERQRGNFPDRFSGHQFPNYSSELNVNALLLGDSALYLCASSHPRAYEQYFGPGTRLTVT.

In this sample, this clone turned up once. The rearrangement links TRBV9 to TRBJ2-7, with 8 bases aligning to TRBD2. With 2 bases clipped from V and 2 bases from J, the junction kept 6 bases outside the gene matches. Germline CDR1 is SGDLS and CDR2 is YYNGEE. The CDR3 consists of 15 residues. CDR3 protein: CASSVGGVSPYEQYF. The CDR3 nucleotides are TGTGCCAGCAGCGTCGGGGGGGTATCTCCCTACGAGCAGTACTTC.